Listed below are T cell receptor beta chains from one sample, sequenced in a study of T cells in localized non-small cell lung cancer. Produced via immunoSEQ multiplex PCR; TCRdb's table is partial and in-frame only. The sample includes fewer than 2,000 clones, around 22% of them seen just once. The sample in question was normal lung tissue next to the tumor, obtained before any cancer treatment. The receptor set was obtained from an older female donor with stage II lung adenocarcinoma. The CDR3 runs from the conserved cysteine through the conserved F or W. Each record gives: CDR3 DNA, CDR3 protein, J gene, V gene, D gene, clone size. D genes are given only for firm matches. Size values are once, few and many counts, or a class for expanded clones, and some rows have none.

DNA: TGCGCCAGCAACCATCAGGGTAGCAGACTCTATGGCTACACCTTC
CDR3: CASNHQGSRLYGYTF
J: TRBJ1-2
V: TRBV23-1
D: .
size: .

DNA: TGTGCCAGTAGTATAGGTCACCGGGACGGATATAGCAATCAGCCCCAGCATTTT
CDR3: CASSIGHRDGYSNQPQHF
J: TRBJ1-5
V: TRBV19
D: .
size: few

DNA: TGCAGCGTTGAAGGACAGCTCGGGACTGAAGCTTTCTTT
CDR3: CSVEGQLGTEAFF
J: TRBJ1-1
V: TRBV29-1
D: .
size: large

DNA: TGTGCCAGTAGTGGGGAACAGCTGAACACTGAAGCTTTCTTT
CDR3: CASSGEQLNTEAFF
J: TRBJ1-1
V: TRBV19
D: .
size: few

DNA: TGTGCCAGCACGGAGGGGAACAAATACGAGCAGTACTTC
CDR3: CASTEGNKYEQYF
J: TRBJ2-7
V: TRBV6-8
D: .
size: medium-sized

DNA: TGTGCCAGTAGTATAGCATTGGGCGACGAGCAGTACTTC
CDR3: CASSIALGDEQYF
J: TRBJ2-7
V: TRBV19
D: .
size: few

DNA: TGTGCCAGCAGCTTGTTTCTTTCGGCGGGTGGCACAGATACGCAGTATTTT
CDR3: CASSLFLSAGGTDTQYF
J: TRBJ2-3
V: TRBV11-3
D: .
size: .

DNA: TGTGCCAGCAGCTCTCAACGGCGGGGTGTTGGGCAGTTCTTC
CDR3: CASSSQRRGVGQFF
J: TRBJ2-1
V: TRBV11-3
D: .
size: few

DNA: TGTGCCAGCAGCGTAGGGCCCATGAGTACAGATACGCAGTATTTT
CDR3: CASSVGPMSTDTQYF
J: TRBJ2-3
V: TRBV9
D: .
size: .

DNA: TGTGCGGCCGTGAGGGACAGGGAGTGGAACACTGAAGCTTTCTTT
CDR3: CAAVRDREWNTEAFF
J: TRBJ1-1
V: TRBV12-2
D: .
size: medium-sized

DNA: TGCAGCGTGGCTCTGACGCAGGGTATTGACTATGGCTACACCTTC
CDR3: CSVALTQGIDYGYTF
J: TRBJ1-2
V: TRBV29-1
D: .
size: .

DNA: TGTGCCAGTAGTATAGCCACGGCTAGCTATGGCTACACCTTC
CDR3: CASSIATASYGYTF
J: TRBJ1-2
V: TRBV19
D: .
size: once

DNA: TGTGCCTGGAGTACCCCTCCAGGAAACACCATATATTTT
CDR3: CAWSTPPGNTIYF
J: TRBJ1-3
V: TRBV30
D: .
size: .

DNA: TGTGCCAGCAGTTTCGGGACTAGCGGGAGTTTAACCGGGGAGCTGTTTTTT
CDR3: CASSFGTSGSLTGELFF
J: TRBJ2-2
V: TRBV28
D: TRBD2
size: .

DNA: TGTGCCAGCAGCCTAGCCGAGCGGGAGGGGAATGAGCAGTTCTTC
CDR3: CASSLAEREGNEQFF
J: TRBJ2-1
V: TRBV7-2
D: TRBD2
size: few

DNA: TGTGCCAGCTCACCACGGGACGATCCCTATGGCTACACCTTC
CDR3: CASSPRDDPYGYTF
J: TRBJ1-2
V: TRBV18
D: .
size: .

DNA: TGCGCCAGCAGCCCGACCGGATACTCCTACAATGAGCAGTTCTTC
CDR3: CASSPTGYSYNEQFF
J: TRBJ2-1
V: TRBV5-1
D: .
size: .

DNA: TGCAGCGTTAAACAGGGGGCGAACACCGGGGAGCTGTTTTTT
CDR3: CSVKQGANTGELFF
J: TRBJ2-2
V: TRBV29-1
D: TRBD1
size: few

DNA: TGTGCCAGCTCACACCGGACAGGCGCGACGCGAACTGAAGCTTTCTTT
CDR3: CASSHRTGATRTEAFF
J: TRBJ1-1
V: TRBV18
D: TRBD1
size: hyperexpanded

DNA: TGCAGCGTTGAAGTCGGGGGGGGCACAGATACGCAGTATTTT
CDR3: CSVEVGGGTDTQYF
J: TRBJ2-3
V: TRBV29-1
D: TRBD2
size: .

DNA: TGTGCCTGGAGTCCGGAAAGCGGACCCCTATTT
CDR3: CAWSPESGPLF
J: TRBJ2-3
V: TRBV30
D: .
size: .

DNA: TGTGCCAGCACCCCCGGGACTAGCCCACCGGAGACCCAGTACTTC
CDR3: CASTPGTSPPETQYF
J: TRBJ2-5
V: TRBV25-1
D: TRBD2
size: .

DNA: TGTGCCAGTAGTATAGTATCACAGGGCAATCGCTATGGCTACACCTTC
CDR3: CASSIVSQGNRYGYTF
J: TRBJ1-2
V: TRBV19
D: .
size: .

DNA: TGTGCCAGCATCCCCGGGACTGATCTAAACATTCAGTACTTC
CDR3: CASIPGTDLNIQYF
J: TRBJ2-4
V: TRBV6-8
D: .
size: .

DNA: TGTGCCAGCAGTTTTGAGGGACAGGGCTTTGAAGCTTTCTTT
CDR3: CASSFEGQGFEAFF
J: TRBJ1-1
V: TRBV27
D: TRBD1
size: .

DNA: TGCGCCAGCAGCGCGGTGGGGGGGGCGAGCACTGAAGCTTTCTTT
CDR3: CASSAVGGASTEAFF
J: TRBJ1-1
V: TRBV5-1
D: .
size: few

DNA: TGCGCCAGCAGGGGGACGGACGGGGCCAATGAAAAACTGTTTTTT
CDR3: CASRGTDGANEKLFF
J: TRBJ1-4
V: TRBV10-2
D: .
size: .

DNA: TGCGCCAGCAGCTTCGATATTGACGGCTACAATGAGCAGTTCTTC
CDR3: CASSFDIDGYNEQFF
J: TRBJ2-1
V: TRBV5-1
D: .
size: few

DNA: TGTGCCAGCAGCTTAGGGGGGTTTGCCTATGGCTACACCTTC
CDR3: CASSLGGFAYGYTF
J: TRBJ1-2
V: TRBV11-3
D: .
size: medium-sized

DNA: TGTGCCAGTAGTATACTGACAGCTTCTGAAGCTTTCTTT
CDR3: CASSILTASEAFF
J: TRBJ1-1
V: TRBV19
D: .
size: few

DNA: TGTGCCAGCAGCCCCTTGGTCCTAGCGGGAGGAGCTGAGACCCAGTACTTC
CDR3: CASSPLVLAGGAETQYF
J: TRBJ2-5
V: TRBV11-3
D: TRBD2
size: .

DNA: TGTGCCATCGGTGGGGTGGCGGGCGAGCAGTACTTC
CDR3: CAIGGVAGEQYF
J: TRBJ2-7
V: TRBV6-8
D: .
size: few

DNA: TGTGCCAGCAGCAGACAGGGGGGCCAAACAGGTCAGCCCCAGCATTTT
CDR3: CASSRQGGQTGQPQHF
J: TRBJ1-5
V: TRBV6-8
D: TRBD1
size: .

DNA: TGTGCCACCAGCAGTACGGGACAGGGGGCACCCCAGCATTTT
CDR3: CATSSTGQGAPQHF
J: TRBJ1-5
V: TRBV15
D: TRBD1
size: .